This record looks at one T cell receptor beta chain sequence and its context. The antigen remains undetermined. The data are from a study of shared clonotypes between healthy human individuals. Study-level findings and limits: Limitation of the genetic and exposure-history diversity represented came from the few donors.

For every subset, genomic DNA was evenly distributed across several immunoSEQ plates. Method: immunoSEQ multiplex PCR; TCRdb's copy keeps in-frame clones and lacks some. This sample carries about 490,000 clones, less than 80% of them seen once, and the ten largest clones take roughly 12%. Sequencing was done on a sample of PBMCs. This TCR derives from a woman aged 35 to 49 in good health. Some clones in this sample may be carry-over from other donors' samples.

In DNA, the CDR3 is TGTGCCACGACAGAAGTAGCGGGGGCCTACGAGCAGTACTTC. It translates to CATTEVAGAYEQYF. V is TRBV10-3 and J is TRBJ2-7, with TRBD2 matching over 9 bases. There are 14 residues in the CDR3. Looked up from germline, CDR1 is ENHRY and CDR2 is SYGVKD. The V segment lost 10 bases and the J segment 2 bases; nucleotides outside the gene matches: 9.